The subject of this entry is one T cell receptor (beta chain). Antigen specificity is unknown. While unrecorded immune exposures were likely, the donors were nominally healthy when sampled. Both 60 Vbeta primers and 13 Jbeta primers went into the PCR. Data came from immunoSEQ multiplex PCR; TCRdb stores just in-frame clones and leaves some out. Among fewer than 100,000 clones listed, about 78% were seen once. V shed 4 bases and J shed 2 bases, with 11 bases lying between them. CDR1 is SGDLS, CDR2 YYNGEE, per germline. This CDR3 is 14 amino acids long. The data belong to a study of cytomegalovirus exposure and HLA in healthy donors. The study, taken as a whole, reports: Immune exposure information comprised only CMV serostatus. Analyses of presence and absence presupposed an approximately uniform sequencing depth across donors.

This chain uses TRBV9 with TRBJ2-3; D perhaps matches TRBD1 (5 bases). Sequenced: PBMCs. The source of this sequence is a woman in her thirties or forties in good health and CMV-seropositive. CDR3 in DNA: TGTGCCAGCAGCCCCACAGGTGACACAGATACGCAGTATTTT. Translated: CASSPTGDTDTQYF.